A selection of T cell receptor beta chains follows, all from one sample in a study of blood T cell repertoires in COVID-19. TCRdb keeps only in-frame clones here, not all; method: immunoSEQ multiplex PCR. The data contain around 250,000 clones, approximately 85% of them singletons. Sequenced material: PBMCs or T cells enriched from blood (not recorded which). These receptors were collected from a woman aged 45 to 65 who had recovered from COVID-19. The CDR3 runs from the conserved cysteine through the conserved F or W. The D gene is left open where the match is weak. Expanded clones get a size class; other rows say once, few or many, or leave the size out.

clone size: few
CDR3 length: 14
V gene: TRBV7-9
J gene: TRBJ2-2
D gene: -
CDR3 protein: CASSLGSEAGELFF
CDR3 DNA: TGTGCCAGCAGCTTAGGATCGGAGGCCGGGGAGCTGTTTTTT

clone size: -
CDR3 length: 12
V gene: TRBV19
J gene: TRBJ2-7
D gene: -
CDR3 protein: CASSEGSYEQYF
CDR3 DNA: TGTGCCAGTAGTGAGGGCTCCTACGAGCAGTACTTC

clone size: -
CDR3 length: 12
V gene: TRBV19
J gene: TRBJ1-1
D gene: -
CDR3 protein: CATPAMNTEAFF
CDR3 DNA: TGTGCCACCCCCGCGATGAACACTGAAGCTTTCTTT

clone size: -
CDR3 length: 15
V gene: TRBV11-2
J gene: TRBJ1-1
D gene: TRBD1
CDR3 protein: CASSLTQGRNTEAFF
CDR3 DNA: TGTGCCAGCAGCTTGACACAGGGGAGGAACACTGAAGCTTTCTTT

clone size: -
CDR3 length: 15
V gene: TRBV6-2/TRBV6-3
J gene: TRBJ2-7
D gene: -
CDR3 protein: CASSYQPGQIYEQYF
CDR3 DNA: TGTGCCAGCAGTTACCAGCCAGGGCAGATCTACGAGCAGTACTTC

clone size: -
CDR3 length: 14
V gene: TRBV11-2
J gene: TRBJ1-1
D gene: TRBD1
CDR3 protein: CASSSRQGGTEAFF
CDR3 DNA: TGTGCCAGCAGCTCACGACAGGGCGGCACTGAAGCTTTCTTT

clone size: -
CDR3 length: 12
V gene: TRBV7-3
J gene: TRBJ2-7
D gene: -
CDR3 protein: CASEGGTYEQYF
CDR3 DNA: TGTGCCAGCGAGGGGGGGACCTACGAGCAGTACTTC

clone size: -
CDR3 length: 12
V gene: TRBV9
J gene: TRBJ1-2
D gene: TRBD1
CDR3 protein: CASSASDRGYTF
CDR3 DNA: TGTGCCAGCAGCGCAAGCGACAGGGGATATACCTTC

clone size: -
CDR3 length: 16
V gene: TRBV5-8
J gene: TRBJ2-1
D gene: -
CDR3 protein: CASSRRTGRGYNEQFF
CDR3 DNA: TGTGCCAGCAGCCGCAGGACCGGTAGGGGGTACAATGAGCAGTTCTTC

clone size: -
CDR3 length: 17
V gene: TRBV30
J gene: TRBJ2-1
D gene: TRBD2
CDR3 protein: CAGLGLAAPSSYNEQFF
CDR3 DNA: TGTGCCGGGCTGGGACTAGCGGCCCCGAGCTCCTACAATGAGCAGTTCTTC

clone size: -
CDR3 length: 13
V gene: TRBV27
J gene: TRBJ1-1
D gene: -
CDR3 protein: CASSLDRGTEAFF
CDR3 DNA: TGTGCCAGCAGCTTAGATAGGGGAACTGAAGCTTTCTTT

clone size: -
CDR3 length: 15
V gene: TRBV7-9
J gene: TRBJ2-1
D gene: TRBD2
CDR3 protein: CASSLVSLAGNEQFF
CDR3 DNA: TGTGCCAGCAGCTTAGTGTCCCTAGCGGGAAATGAGCAGTTCTTC

clone size: -
CDR3 length: 15
V gene: TRBV11-2
J gene: TRBJ1-2
D gene: -
CDR3 protein: CASSQGTFNTYGYTF
CDR3 DNA: TGTGCCAGCAGCCAGGGGACATTTAACACCTATGGCTACACCTTC

clone size: -
CDR3 length: 14
V gene: TRBV5-1
J gene: TRBJ2-7
D gene: TRBD1
CDR3 protein: CASSLTGADYEQYF
CDR3 DNA: TGCGCCAGCAGTCTTACAGGGGCCGATTACGAGCAGTACTTC

clone size: -
CDR3 length: 15
V gene: TRBV7-6
J gene: TRBJ2-5
D gene: -
CDR3 protein: CASSLVGAVKETQYF
CDR3 DNA: TGTGCCAGCAGCTTAGTCGGAGCAGTTAAAGAGACCCAGTACTTC

clone size: -
CDR3 length: 16
V gene: TRBV19
J gene: TRBJ1-3
D gene: -
CDR3 protein: CASSPWGESSGNTIYF
CDR3 DNA: TGTGCCAGTAGCCCTTGGGGGGAGAGCTCTGGAAACACCATATATTTT

clone size: -
CDR3 length: 17
V gene: TRBV19
J gene: TRBJ1-1
D gene: TRBD1
CDR3 protein: CASHGDRGYYVNTEAFF
CDR3 DNA: TGTGCCAGTCATGGCGACAGGGGCTACTACGTGAACACTGAAGCTTTCTTT

clone size: -
CDR3 length: 15
V gene: TRBV5-1
J gene: TRBJ2-5
D gene: TRBD2
CDR3 protein: CASSLSTSGRETQYF
CDR3 DNA: TGCGCCAGCAGCTTGTCAACTAGCGGGAGGGAGACCCAGTACTTC

clone size: -
CDR3 length: 15
V gene: TRBV6-5
J gene: TRBJ1-5
D gene: -
CDR3 protein: CASSRDGGSNQPQHF
CDR3 DNA: TGTGCCAGCAGTCGGGATGGAGGGAGCAATCAGCCCCAGCATTTT

clone size: -
CDR3 length: 15
V gene: TRBV10-3
J gene: TRBJ2-1
D gene: TRBD2
CDR3 protein: CAISESGGRGDEQFF
CDR3 DNA: TGTGCCATCAGTGAGTCGGGCGGGAGAGGCGATGAGCAGTTCTTC

clone size: -
CDR3 length: 18
V gene: TRBV10-3
J gene: TRBJ2-1
D gene: TRBD2
CDR3 protein: CAISESRLAGVGYNEQFF
CDR3 DNA: TGTGCCATCAGTGAGTCTCGACTAGCGGGAGTCGGATACAATGAGCAGTTCTTC

clone size: -
CDR3 length: 15
V gene: TRBV19
J gene: TRBJ1-5
D gene: TRBD1
CDR3 protein: CASTPTGRDHQPQHF
CDR3 DNA: TGTGCCAGTACCCCGACAGGGAGAGACCATCAGCCCCAGCATTTT

clone size: -
CDR3 length: 14
V gene: TRBV7-9
J gene: TRBJ2-1
D gene: TRBD2
CDR3 protein: CASSLSGGRDEQFF
CDR3 DNA: TGTGCCAGCAGCTTGTCGGGAGGGAGAGATGAGCAGTTCTTC

clone size: -
CDR3 length: 16
V gene: TRBV7-8
J gene: TRBJ2-2
D gene: -
CDR3 protein: CASSSSRRLVVGELFF
CDR3 DNA: TGTGCCAGCAGCTCCTCCCGTCGACTAGTGGTCGGGGAGCTGTTTTTT

clone size: -
CDR3 length: 13
V gene: TRBV12-3/TRBV12-4
J gene: TRBJ2-7
D gene: -
CDR3 protein: CAISSGPPGEQYF
CDR3 DNA: TGTGCCATCTCGAGCGGTCCTCCGGGTGAGCAGTACTTC